These 29 T cell receptor beta chains were sequenced from one sample in a study of Ad26.COV2.S vaccination and SARS-CoV-2 variants. Treatment described: some 19 received Ad26.COV2.S at low or high dose, single or two shots; five or six received placebo; per-sample allocation not given. Day 63 after the first vaccine or placebo injection was the time point for sampling. TCRdb keeps only in-frame clones here, not all; method: immunoSEQ multiplex PCR. The sample contains 350,000 to 500,000 clones, 90% of which appear only once. Specimen: peripheral blood, collected in a trial of Ad26.COV2.S vaccine versus placebo. The receptors derive from a person aged 18-65 years who received the Ad26.COV2.S COVID-19 vaccine or a placebo.

V gene TRBV5-1 combines with J gene TRBJ2-1, with 10 bases aligning to TRBD2. This CDR3 comprises 17 residues. CDR1 and CDR2 (germline): SGHRS, YFSETQ. The J segment lost 9 bases and the V segment lost 4 bases, leaving 16 bases of the junction unmatched. For the CDR3, the DNA is TGCGCCAGCAGCCTCTCCGGTGGAGCGGGAGGGCCGGGTGAGCAGTTCTTC. This codes for CASSLSGGAGGPGEQFF. Full variable domain (outside the CDR3, taken from reference TRBV5-1 and TRBJ2-1): KAGVTQTPRYLIKTRGQQVTLSCSPISGHRSVSWYQQTPGQGLQFLFEYFSETQRNKGNFPGRFSGRQFSNSRSEMNVSTLELGDSALYLCASSLSGGAGGPGEQFFGPGTRLTVL.

This sequence joins TRBV5-6 and TRBJ2-7, with 7 bases identical to TRBD1. This CDR3 is built from 14 residues. The V segment lost 3 bases and the J segment 2 bases; nucleotides outside the gene matches: 5. Germline lookup yields CDR1 SGHDT and CDR2 YYEEEE. CDR3 residues: CASSYRGFPYEQYF. The CDR3 DNA reads as TGTGCCAGCAGCTACAGGGGTTTCCCCTACGAGCAGTACTTC. Combining the CDR3 with reference TRBV5-6 and TRBJ2-7 gives the whole variable domain DAGVTQSPTHLIKTRGQQVTLRCSPKSGHDTVSWYQQALGQGPQFIFQYYEEEERQRGNFPDRFSGHQFPNYSSELNVNALLLGDSALYLCASSYRGFPYEQYFGPGTRLTVT.

The chain has TRBV10-3 and TRBJ2-7; D is perhaps TRBD2 (5 bases). The CDR3 totals 14 residues. From germline, CDR1 is ENHRY and CDR2 SYGVKD. V was clipped by 4 bases and J by 4 bases, with 14 bases between them. CDR3 bases: TGTGCCATCAGTGCTCAGGTGGGAGCGTACGAGCAGTACTTC. Its protein product is CAISAQVGAYEQYF.

This clone was counted only a few times. The V gene is TRBV7-9, the J gene TRBJ1-1; D gene ambiguous. This CDR3 comprises 14 residues. The germline V and J ends were trimmed by 5 bases and 3 bases, with 13 bases remaining between them. Germline V gene data show CDR1 as SEHNR and CDR2 as FQNEAQ (reference sequence). In nucleotides, the CDR3 is TGTGCCAGCAGCCGATCACGGGGATACACTGAAGCTTTCTTT. This gives the protein CASSRSRGYTEAFF.

This chain links TRBV27 with TRBJ2-7; D perhaps matches TRBD1 (6 bases). The ends were cut back, 6 bases at V and 5 bases at J, with 11 bases in the middle. The CDR3 is 12 residues long. CDR1 is MNHEY and CDR2 is SMNVEV in the germline V gene (reference sequence). Here the CDR3 DNA reads TGTGCCAGCAGGTGGCAGGGGAACGAGCAGTACTTC. This codes for CASRWQGNEQYF.

J is TRBJ2-7 and V is TRBV5-6; D is possibly TRBD2 (6 bases). This CDR3 is 14 amino acids long. CDR1 and CDR2 from the germline V gene are SGHDT and YYEEEE. V was clipped by 4 bases and J by 4 bases, with 15 bases between them. The CDR3 nucleotides read TGTGCCAGCAGCGGGTGGGTAGCGGCGTACGAGCAGTACTTC. Its protein product is CASSGWVAAYEQYF.

The gene calls are TRBV19 and TRBJ2-7; D is unclear. The CDR3 has 18 residues. The germline CDR1 and CDR2 sequences are LNHDA and SQIVND (reference sequence). V was clipped by 0 bases and J by 7 bases, with 25 bases between them. The CDR3: CASSIDFVSPGQLGEQYF. The CDR3 DNA is TGTGCCAGTAGTATAGACTTTGTTTCCCCGGGCCAACTCGGGGAGCAGTACTTC.

V usage is TRBV30 and J usage is TRBJ2-4; unclear D gene. CDR1 and CDR2 from the germline V gene are GTSNPN and SVGIG (reference sequence). Between the trimmed V and J ends, which lost 2 bases and 3 bases, there was a span of 5 bases. The CDR3 extends over 12 amino acids. The CDR3 protein is CAWSSVKNIQYF. CDR3 in DNA: TGTGCCTGGAGTAGCGTCAAAAACATTCAGTACTTC.

This clone came up once. The gene calls are TRBV5-5 and TRBJ2-1; no clear D gene. Germline V lookup: CDR1 SGHKS, CDR2 YYEKEE (reference sequence). The CDR3 loop spans 15 amino acids. With 3 bases removed from V and 2 bases from J, the gap between germline ends came to 12 bases. The CDR3 region has the DNA TGTGCCAGCAGCTCACCACCCGACCCCTACAATGAGCAGTTCTTC. This gives the protein CASSSPPDPYNEQFF.

CDR3 DNA sequence: TGCGCCAGCAGCTTGGGAGGTAAGGGCCACACTGAAGCTTTCTTT. This codes for CASSLGGKGHTEAFF. The J gene is TRBJ1-1, the V gene TRBV5-1; D gene unclear. Germline V gene data show CDR1 as SGHRS and CDR2 as YFSETQ. Trimming cost V 0 bases and J 3 bases, with 12 bases left between them. This CDR3 comprises 15 residues. The full variable domain, its missing parts supplied by reference TRBV5-1 and TRBJ1-1, is KAGVTQTPRYLIKTRGQQVTLSCSPISGHRSVSWYQQTPGQGLQFLFEYFSETQRNKGNFPGRFSGRQFSNSRSEMNVSTLELGDSALYLCASSLGGKGHTEAFFGQGTRLTVV.

On this clone: In the same sample, other DNA sequences code for this CDR3. The chain uses TRBV9 and TRBJ2-7; TRBD1 matches at 8 bases. Germline V gene data show CDR1 as SGDLS and CDR2 as YYNGEE. With V trimmed by 0 bases and J by 3 bases, 5 bases remained unmatched. The CDR3 spans 15 residues. The CDR3 DNA reads as TGTGCCAGCAGCGTAGGGCAGGGGGCCAGCTACGAGCAGTACTTC. This sequence encodes CASSVGQGASYEQYF.

The rearrangement links TRBV29-1 to TRBJ1-1; D might be TRBD1 (6 bases). Per the germline V gene, CDR1 is SQVTM and CDR2 is ANQGSEA. The CDR3 loop spans 13 amino acids. V dropped 7 bases and J dropped 0 bases, with 12 bases sitting between them. CDR3 nucleotide sequence: TGCAGCGCCAGTACAGGGATGAACACTGAAGCTTTCTTT. Amino acids: CSASTGMNTEAFF.

The V and J genes are TRBV9 and TRBJ2-3, with D perhaps matching TRBD1 (5 bases). V was trimmed by 4 bases and J by 2 bases, leaving 14 bases between them. Germline V gives CDR1 SGDLS, CDR2 YYNGEE. There are 15 residues in the CDR3. CDR3 region: CASSRQPEHTDTQYF. CDR3 DNA: TGTGCCAGCAGCCGACAGCCCGAGCACACAGATACGCAGTATTTT.

This chain connects TRBV7-3 to TRBJ2-7; the D is unclear. This CDR3 contains 14 residues. Trimming shortened V by 5 bases and J by 0 bases, and 11 bases separated the two germline ends. Germline CDR1 SGHTA, CDR2 FQGTGA. The CDR3 bases are TGTGCCAGCAGCCCTCAACACCTCTCCTACGAGCAGTACTTC. Translating it yields CASSPQHLSYEQYF.

This chain connects TRBV5-1 to TRBJ2-7, with D possibly TRBD1 on 5 matching bases. The CDR3 consists of 18 residues. Germline-derived CDR1 and CDR2 are SGHRS and YFSETQ. Trimming left V 0 bases short and J 2 bases short, with 21 bases between. CDR3 residues: CASSLDLGNNRQTYEQYF. The CDR3 coding sequence is TGCGCCAGCAGCTTGGATTTAGGAAACAACAGGCAAACCTACGAGCAGTACTTC. Variable domain in full (rest from reference TRBV5-1 and TRBJ2-7): KAGVTQTPRYLIKTRGQQVTLSCSPISGHRSVSWYQQTPGQGLQFLFEYFSETQRNKGNFPGRFSGRQFSNSRSEMNVSTLELGDSALYLCASSLDLGNNRQTYEQYFGPGTRLTVT.

The rearrangement links TRBV5-5 to TRBJ1-1; D remains ambiguous. The CDR3 length is 14 residues. V lost 4 bases to trimming and J lost 1 base, with 11 bases between them. The germline V gene has CDR1 SGHKS and CDR2 YYEKEE (reference sequence). CDR3 protein: CASSAEPENTEAFF. In DNA, the CDR3 is TGTGCCAGCAGCGCAGAGCCGGAGAACACTGAAGCTTTCTTT. The full variable domain, with the rest looked up from reference TRBV5-5 and TRBJ1-1, is DAGVTQSPTHLIKTRGQQVTLRCSPISGHKSVSWYQQVLGQGPQFIFQYYEKEERGRGNFPDRFSARQFPNYSSELNVNALLLGDSALYLCASSAEPENTEAFFGQGTRLTVV.

This chain uses TRBV27 with TRBJ2-1; 7 bases are shared with TRBD2. The junction had 2 bases not matched to a gene; V was cut back by 3 bases and J by 0 bases. The V gene's germline CDR1 is MNHEY and CDR2 SMNVEV (reference sequence). The CDR3 spans 15 residues. CDR3 DNA sequence: TGTGCCAGCAGTTTCGAGCGGGGCTCCTACAATGAGCAGTTCTTC. This translates into CASSFERGSYNEQFF.

The chain joins TRBV5-4 to TRBJ2-1; TRBD2 matches at 10 bases. Germline trimming cut 0 bases from V and 4 bases from J; bases unmatched to any gene: 1. The germline V gene encodes CDR1 SGHNT and CDR2 YYREEE (reference sequence). The CDR3 contains 15 residues. This CDR3 is CASSLVAGGYNEQFF. Here the CDR3 DNA reads TGTGCCAGCAGCTTGGTAGCGGGAGGATACAATGAGCAGTTCTTC.

The CDR3 reads CASRKSRIEYF. The CDR3 nucleotides are TGTGCCAGCAGGAAAAGTAGAATAGAGTACTTC. The V gene is TRBV28, the J gene TRBJ2-7; no clear D gene. The ends were cut back, 6 bases at V and 11 bases at J, with 14 bases in the middle. Germline V gives CDR1 MDHEN, CDR2 SYDVKM. The CDR3 covers 11 residues.

The gene calls are TRBV6-5 and TRBJ1-1; D unresolved. Germline V gene sequence: CDR1 MNHEY, CDR2 SVGAGI. The CDR3 has 14 residues. Trimming pared 7 bases from V and 6 bases from J, leaving 18 bases between. This CDR3 is CASTGTSFMSEAFF. The CDR3 bases are TGTGCCAGCACCGGAACGAGTTTTATGTCTGAAGCTTTCTTT.

The V and J genes are TRBV27 and TRBJ2-5, with TRBD2 matching 9 bases. The CDR3 is 14 amino acids. J gave up 5 bases and V 5 bases, and 6 bases lay outside the gene matches. CDR1 and CDR2 (germline): MNHEY, SMNVEV (reference sequence). CDR3 nucleotides: TGTGCCAGCAGTATAGCGGGAGTAGGGGAGACCCAGTACTTC. Translating gives CASSIAGVGETQYF.

In regard to this clone: Germline and junction disagree at one end, which may indicate a read error. V gene TRBV7-7 combines with J gene TRBJ2-5; 7 bases are shared with TRBD1. The CDR3 totals 15 residues. Germline values: CDR1 SSHAT, CDR2 FNYEAQ (reference sequence). The CDR3 is CASSLGGGLGETQYF. DNA for the CDR3: TGTGCTAGCAGCTTAGGGGGCGGCCTCGGAGAGACCCAGTACTTC.

The chain is built from TRBV2 and TRBJ2-7, with D perhaps being TRBD1 or TRBD2 (5 bases each). In germline, CDR1 is SNHLY, CDR2 FYNNEI. With 1 base removed from V and 6 bases from J, the gap between germline ends came to 13 bases. The CDR3 is made up of 14 amino acids. The DNA of the CDR3 is TGTGCCAGCAGTGAAGAGGTAGGGACCTCCGAGCAGTACTTC. Translation gives CASSEEVGTSEQYF.

This CDR3 is CATSDPGQGGEPQHF. Here the CDR3 DNA reads TGTGCCACCAGTGACCCTGGACAGGGAGGAGAGCCCCAGCATTTT. The genes are TRBV24-1 and TRBJ1-5; 8 bases map to TRBD1. The CDR3 is made up of 15 amino acids. J lost 8 bases, V lost 4 bases, and 9 bases had no gene match. From germline, CDR1 is KGHDR and CDR2 SFDVKD.

This clone was seen a single time. This sequence joins TRBV7-3 and TRBJ2-3, with 9 bases matching TRBD2. Germline V lookup: CDR1 SGHTA, CDR2 FQGTGA. The CDR3 sequence is 15 residues long. Trimming took 4 bases from V and 6 from J; bases not matched to a gene: 8. CDR3 region: CASSSLAGPGDTQYF. The CDR3 DNA follows: TGTGCCAGCAGCTCCCTAGCGGGGCCCGGGGATACGCAGTATTTT.

The V call is TRBV6-1, the J call TRBJ1-6; tentative D call: TRBD1 (5 bases). The germline CDR1 and CDR2 sequences are MNHNS and SASEGT. The CDR3 loop spans 15 amino acids. V lost 7 bases and J 6 bases, leaving 16 bases between the germline ends. Written as DNA, the CDR3 is TGTGCCAGCACCATCTTGGGGCCGACTAATTCACCCCTCCACTTT. This translates into CASTILGPTNSPLHF.

Details on this clone: The same CDR3 is also encoded by other DNA sequences in this sample. The gene calls are TRBV5-1 and TRBJ1-3, with a possible D match to TRBD1 (6 bases). There are 15 residues in the CDR3. V was shortened by 1 base and J by 0 bases, with 8 bases between the two germline ends. Germline V CDR1 and CDR2: SGHRS, YFSETQ. CDR3 sequence: CASSLRGGSGNTIYF. The CDR3 DNA is TGCGCCAGCAGCTTGCGAGGGGGCTCTGGAAACACCATATATTTT.

The CDR3, as DNA: TGTGCCATCTTAGCATTGAGCGAGCAGTACTTC. Encoded protein: CAILALSEQYF. The V gene is TRBV10-3, the J gene TRBJ2-7; the D is unclear. The CDR3 extends over 11 amino acids. The V gene's germline CDR1 is ENHRY and CDR2 SYGVKD. V lost 8 bases and J lost 6, with 11 bases in between.

The chain has TRBV2 and TRBJ2-1; D is undetermined. Germline V gene data show CDR1 as SNHLY and CDR2 as FYNNEI. CDR3 length equals 15 residues. V gave up 0 bases and J gave up 11 bases, with 17 bases separating them. CDR3 sequence: CASSEALHRAVKQFF. Written as DNA, the CDR3 is TGTGCCAGCAGTGAAGCGCTTCATCGGGCAGTGAAGCAGTTCTTC.